The source of this T cell receptor beta chain is a study of T cells in localized non-small cell lung cancer. The study, taken as a whole, reports: Higher adjacent-lung clonality was associated with shorter survival. A median approximately 53 of the top 100 tumor clones appeared in adjacent lung. Exceeding tumor, uninvolved adjacent lung had the highest T cell clonality.

The CDR3 is made up of 12 amino acids. Trimming pared 6 bases from V and 6 bases from J, leaving 11 bases between. The germline V gene has CDR1 SEHNR and CDR2 FQNEAQ (reference sequence). TCRdb's copy holds only in-frame clones and misses some; the assay was immunoSEQ multiplex PCR. The sample has 33,000 or so clones, over 70% seen once; the top ten hold around 15%. This clone is judged medium-sized. The antigen remains unidentified. The sample consisted of peripheral blood, taken before any cancer treatment. The receptor comes from a male donor aged 60 or over with stage III squamous cell lung carcinoma. The chain carries TRBV7-9 and TRBJ1-2; D ambiguous. The CDR3 DNA sequence: TGTGCCAGCAGTTTTCCAGGAAATGGCTACACCTTC. It yields the protein CASSFPGNGYTF.